This T cell receptor (beta chain) was observed in a study of T cell responses to AZD1222 COVID-19 vaccine. Overall study results and limits: Sampled repertoires all dated from after the peak T cell response. Donor demographics were predominantly white British with a female majority; clonal diversity may be underestimated. Spike regions recognized by vaccine-associated CD4 TCRs spanned the protein, led by 160-218 and 743-854. The study identified only five to seven AZD1222 recipients as seropositive at baseline.

Turning to this clone: Antigen specificity is unknown.

The CDR3 has 14 amino acids. Germline CDR1 is SGHAT and CDR2 is FQNNGV. Trimming left V 6 bases short and J 4 bases short, with 13 bases between. This table comes from immunoSEQ multiplex PCR, and its TCRdb copy is limited to in-frame clones, with some not included. The sample shows about 180,000 clones, less than 90% of them seen only once. Material: peripheral blood, obtained on day 0 of AZD1222 vaccination. The J gene is TRBJ2-1, the V gene TRBV11-2; no clear D. The sequence was collected from an adult in good health. CDR3 DNA sequence: TGTGCCAGCAGGGCAGGTGGGTCGTACAATGAGCAGTTCTTC. Translating gives CASRAGGSYNEQFF.